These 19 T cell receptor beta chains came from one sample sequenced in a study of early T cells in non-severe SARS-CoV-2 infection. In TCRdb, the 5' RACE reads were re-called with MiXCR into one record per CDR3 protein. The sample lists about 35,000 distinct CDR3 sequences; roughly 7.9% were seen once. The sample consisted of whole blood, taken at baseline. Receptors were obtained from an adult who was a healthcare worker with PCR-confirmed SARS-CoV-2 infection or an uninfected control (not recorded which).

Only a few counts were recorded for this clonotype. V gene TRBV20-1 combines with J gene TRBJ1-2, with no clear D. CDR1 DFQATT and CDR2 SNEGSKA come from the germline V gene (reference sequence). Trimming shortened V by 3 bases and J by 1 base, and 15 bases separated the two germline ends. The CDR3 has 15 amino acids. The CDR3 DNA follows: TGCAGTGCTAGGCCCGGAGGGTTGGATAACTATGGCTACACCTTC. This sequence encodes CSARPGGLDNYGYTF.

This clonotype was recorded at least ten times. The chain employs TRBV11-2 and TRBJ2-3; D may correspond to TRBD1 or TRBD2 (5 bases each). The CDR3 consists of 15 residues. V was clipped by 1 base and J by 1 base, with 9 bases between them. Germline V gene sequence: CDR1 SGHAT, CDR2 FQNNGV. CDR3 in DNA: TGTGCCAGCAGCTTAGGGGGGACCGGCACAGATACGCAGTATTTT. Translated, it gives CASSLGGTGTDTQYF. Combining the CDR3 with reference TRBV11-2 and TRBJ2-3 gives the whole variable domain EAGVAQSPRYKIIEKRQSVAFWCNPISGHATLYWYQQILGQGPKLLIQFQNNGVVDDSQLPKDRFSAERLKGVDSTLKIQPAKLEDSAVYLCASSLGGTGTDTQYFGPGTRLTVL.

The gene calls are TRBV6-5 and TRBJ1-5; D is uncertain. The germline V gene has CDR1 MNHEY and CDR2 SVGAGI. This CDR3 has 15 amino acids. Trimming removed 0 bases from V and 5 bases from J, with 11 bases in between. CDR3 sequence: CASSYSGESHQPQHF. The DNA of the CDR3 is TGTGCCAGCAGTTACTCGGGCGAAAGCCATCAGCCCCAGCATTTT.

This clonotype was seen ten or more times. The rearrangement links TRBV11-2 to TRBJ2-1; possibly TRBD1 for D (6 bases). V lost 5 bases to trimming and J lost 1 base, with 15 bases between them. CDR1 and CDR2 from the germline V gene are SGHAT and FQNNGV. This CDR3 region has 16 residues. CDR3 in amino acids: CASSNVRGRSYNEQFF. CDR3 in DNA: TGTGCCAGCAGCAATGTCAGGGGAAGATCCTACAATGAGCAGTTCTTC.

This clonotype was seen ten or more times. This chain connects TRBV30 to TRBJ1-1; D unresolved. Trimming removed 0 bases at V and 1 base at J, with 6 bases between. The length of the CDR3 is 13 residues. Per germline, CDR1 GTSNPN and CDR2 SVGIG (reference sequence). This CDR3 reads CAWSVRENTEAFF. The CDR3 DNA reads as TGTGCCTGGAGTGTAAGAGAGAACACTGAAGCTTTCTTT.

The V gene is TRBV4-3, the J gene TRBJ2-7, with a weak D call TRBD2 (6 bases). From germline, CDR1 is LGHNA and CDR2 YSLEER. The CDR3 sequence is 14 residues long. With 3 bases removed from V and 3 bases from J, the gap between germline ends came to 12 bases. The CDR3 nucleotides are TGCGCCAGCAGCCAGGCACCCGGGAGCTACGAGCAGTACTTC. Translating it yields CASSQAPGSYEQYF.

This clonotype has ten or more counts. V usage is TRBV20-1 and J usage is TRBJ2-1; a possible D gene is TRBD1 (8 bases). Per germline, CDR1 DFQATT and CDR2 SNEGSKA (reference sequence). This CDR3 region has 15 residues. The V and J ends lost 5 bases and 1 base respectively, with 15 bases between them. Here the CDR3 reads CSAYGQGGSYNEQFF. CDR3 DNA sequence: TGCAGTGCTTACGGACAGGGAGGGTCCTACAATGAGCAGTTCTTC.

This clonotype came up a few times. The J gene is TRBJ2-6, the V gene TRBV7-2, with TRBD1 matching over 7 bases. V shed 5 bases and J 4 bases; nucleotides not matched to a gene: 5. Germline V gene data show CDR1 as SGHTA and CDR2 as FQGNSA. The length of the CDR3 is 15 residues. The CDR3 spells CASSATGAGANVLTF. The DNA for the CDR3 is TGTGCCAGCAGCGCCACAGGGGCCGGGGCCAACGTCCTGACTTTC.

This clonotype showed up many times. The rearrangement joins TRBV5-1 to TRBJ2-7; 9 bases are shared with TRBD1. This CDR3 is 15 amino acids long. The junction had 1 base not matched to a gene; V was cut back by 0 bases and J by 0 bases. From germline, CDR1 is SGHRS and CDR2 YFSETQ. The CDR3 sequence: CASSLATGGSYEQYF. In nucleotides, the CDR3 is TGCGCCAGCAGCTTGGCGACAGGGGGCTCCTACGAGCAGTACTTC.

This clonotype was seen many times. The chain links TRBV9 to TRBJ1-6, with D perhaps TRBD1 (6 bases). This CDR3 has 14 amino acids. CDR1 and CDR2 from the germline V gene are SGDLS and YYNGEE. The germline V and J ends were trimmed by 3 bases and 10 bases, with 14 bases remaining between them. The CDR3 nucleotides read TGTGCCAGCAGCGACGGACAGCTCGGCTCACCCCTCCACTTT. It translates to CASSDGQLGSPLHF.

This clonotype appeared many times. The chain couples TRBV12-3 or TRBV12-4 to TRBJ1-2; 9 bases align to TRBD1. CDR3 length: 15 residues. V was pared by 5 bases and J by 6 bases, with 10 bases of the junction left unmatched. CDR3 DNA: TGTGCCAGCAGTCCCACGGGAGGGACAGGGAATGGCTACACCTTC. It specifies CASSPTGGTGNGYTF.

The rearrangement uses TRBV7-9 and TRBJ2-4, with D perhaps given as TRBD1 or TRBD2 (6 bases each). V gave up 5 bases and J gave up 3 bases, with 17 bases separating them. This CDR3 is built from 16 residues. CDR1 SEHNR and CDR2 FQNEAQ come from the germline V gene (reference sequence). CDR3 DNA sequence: TGTGCCAGCAGCCCGGGGGCAGAGGGATTCAAAAACATTCAGTACTTC. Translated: CASSPGAEGFKNIQYF.

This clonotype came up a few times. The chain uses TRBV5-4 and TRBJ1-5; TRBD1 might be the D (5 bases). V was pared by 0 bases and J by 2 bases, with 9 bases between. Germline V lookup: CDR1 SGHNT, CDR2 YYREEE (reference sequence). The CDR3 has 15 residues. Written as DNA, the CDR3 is TGTGCCAGCAGCTTGGATGGGACGGGCAATCAGCCCCAGCATTTT. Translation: CASSLDGTGNQPQHF. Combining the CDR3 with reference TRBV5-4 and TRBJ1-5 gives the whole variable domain ETGVTQSPTHLIKTRGQQVTLRCSSQSGHNTVSWYQQALGQGPQFIFQYYREEENGRGNFPPRFSGLQFPNYSSELNVNALELDDSALYLCASSLDGTGNQPQHFGDGTRLSIL.

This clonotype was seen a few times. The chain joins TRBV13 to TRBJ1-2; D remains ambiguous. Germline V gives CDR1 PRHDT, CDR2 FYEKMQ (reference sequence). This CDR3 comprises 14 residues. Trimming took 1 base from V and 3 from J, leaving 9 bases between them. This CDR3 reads CASSLDPKDYGYTF. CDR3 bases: TGTGCCAGCAGCTTAGATCCGAAAGACTATGGCTACACCTTC.

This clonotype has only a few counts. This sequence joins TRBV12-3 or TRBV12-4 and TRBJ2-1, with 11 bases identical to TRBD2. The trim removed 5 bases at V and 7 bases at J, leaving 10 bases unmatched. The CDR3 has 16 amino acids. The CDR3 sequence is CASSPRVAGGVNEQFF. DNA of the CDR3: TGTGCCAGCAGTCCCCGGGTAGCGGGGGGGGTTAATGAGCAGTTCTTC.

The CDR3 DNA reads as TGTGCCAGCAGCCAAGACTCACCAGGCTGGGAAAACACCATATATTTT. Protein product: CASSQDSPGWENTIYF. The rearrangement links TRBV14 to TRBJ1-3; D is uncertain. Germline CDR1 reads SGHDN; CDR2 reads FVKESK. Trimming removed 0 bases at V and 6 bases at J, with 15 bases between. The length of the CDR3 is 16 residues.

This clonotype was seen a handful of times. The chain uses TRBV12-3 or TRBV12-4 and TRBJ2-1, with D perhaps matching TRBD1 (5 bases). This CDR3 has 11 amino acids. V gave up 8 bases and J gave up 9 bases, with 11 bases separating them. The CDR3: CASGRGAEQFF. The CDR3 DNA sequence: TGTGCCAGCGGTCGTGGGGCTGAGCAGTTCTTC.

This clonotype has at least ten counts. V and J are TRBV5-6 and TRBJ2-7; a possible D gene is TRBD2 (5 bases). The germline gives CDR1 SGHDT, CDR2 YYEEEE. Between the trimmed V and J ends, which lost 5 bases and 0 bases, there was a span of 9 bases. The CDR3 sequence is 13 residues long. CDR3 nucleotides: TGTGCCAGCAGGGCGACTACCTCCTACGAGCAGTACTTC. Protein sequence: CASRATTSYEQYF.

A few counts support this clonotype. The CDR3 nucleotides read TGCGCCAGCAGCCACTCCCGGACAGGGGTCGGGGGGTCCTACAATGAGCAGTTCTTC. Its translation is CASSHSRTGVGGSYNEQFF. The V and J genes are TRBV4-3 and TRBJ2-1; 9 bases are shared with TRBD1. The J segment lost 1 base and the V segment lost 3 bases, leaving 13 bases of the junction unmatched. The germline CDR1 and CDR2 sequences are LGHNA and YSLEER. The CDR3 sequence is 19 residues long.